The 19 T cell receptor beta chains below come from one sample, sequenced in a study of beta chain features in type 1 diabetes. General observations from the study: TCRB CDR3 length was moderately but significantly reduced in all four CD4+ subsets of Type 1 diabetes patients.

The study reverse transcribed the entire isolated RNA, so it sequenced expressed TCRB transcripts. Data came from immunoSEQ multiplex PCR; TCRdb stores just in-frame clones and leaves some out. The data contain hundreds of thousands of clones, over 13% of them singletons. Antigens of these TCRs are unknown. Sequencing used naive CD4+ T cells from blood. The receptors originated from a man younger than 35 with type 1 diabetes.

The J gene is TRBJ1-1, the V gene TRBV20-1; no reliable D call. Trimming removed 2 bases from V and 11 bases from J, with 9 bases in between. CDR3 length equals 10 residues. CDR1 DFQATT and CDR2 SNEGSKA come from the germline V gene (reference sequence). The DNA of the CDR3 is TGCAGTGCTAGATCACTCCAGGCTTTCTTT. Amino acid sequence: CSARSLQAFF.

The V and J genes are TRBV2 and TRBJ2-3; D gene unclear. Between the trimmed V and J ends, which lost 5 bases and 6 bases, there was a span of 6 bases. This CDR3 is built from 11 residues. Germline V gene sequence: CDR1 SNHLY, CDR2 FYNNEI. Here the CDR3 DNA reads TGTGCCAGCAGTAGATTGGATACGCAGTATTTT. Encoded protein: CASSRLDTQYF.

This clone was seen a few times. The CDR3 nucleotides are TGCAGCGTGGTCAGACTAGCGGGAGGGCCAGATACGCAGTATTTT. This translates into CSVVRLAGGPDTQYF. This chain joins TRBV29-1 and TRBJ2-3; 14 positions agree with TRBD2. The CDR3 has 15 amino acids. The germline CDR1 and CDR2 sequences are SQVTM and ANQGSEA. J was trimmed by 4 bases and V by 6 bases; bases with no gene match: 6.

There are a few counts of this clone. The chain couples TRBV2 to TRBJ1-5, with TRBD1 as a possible D gene (6 bases). CDR1 SNHLY and CDR2 FYNNEI come from the germline V gene. This CDR3 is built from 13 residues. Trimming removed 8 bases at V and 3 bases at J, with 11 bases between. CDR3 amino acids: CASRTATNQPQHF. CDR3 coding DNA: TGTGCCAGCCGGACAGCAACCAATCAGCCCCAGCATTTT.

A few counts support this clone. This chain uses TRBV27 with TRBJ1-2; unclear D gene. Germline CDR1 and CDR2: MNHEY and SMNVEV (reference sequence). This CDR3 has 14 amino acids. Trimming stripped 2 bases from V and 7 bases from J, with 14 bases between. The CDR3 DNA is TGTGCCAGCAGTTTAGTCCTAGGAGGCCCTGGCTACACCTTC. Translated, it gives CASSLVLGGPGYTF.

This clone was counted only a few times. V is TRBV5-6 and J is TRBJ2-6; D is ambiguous. The CDR3 has 15 residues. From germline, CDR1 is SGHDT and CDR2 YYEEEE. The V gene lost 1 base and the J gene lost 0 bases, with 5 bases spanning the gap. DNA for the CDR3: TGTGCCAGCAGCTTGCCTGTCTCTGGGGCCAACGTCCTGACTTTC. Its protein product is CASSLPVSGANVLTF.

With regard to this clone: The sample holds other DNA sequences that translate to the same CDR3. V gene TRBV30 combines with J gene TRBJ2-1; the D is unclear. CDR1 and CDR2 from the germline V gene are GTSNPN and SVGIG (reference sequence). V was shortened by 2 bases and J by 8 bases, with 7 bases between the two germline ends. The CDR3 consists of 11 residues. CDR3 sequence reads: CAWSLVDEQFF. CDR3 nucleotide sequence: TGTGCCTGGAGTTTAGTGGATGAGCAGTTCTTC. Full variable domain (rest looked up from reference TRBV30 and TRBJ2-1): SQTIHQWPATLVQPVGSPLSLECTVEGTSNPNLYWYRQAAGRGLQLLFYSVGIGQISSEVPQNLSASRPQDRQFILSSKKLLLSDSGFYLCAWSLVDEQFFGPGTRLTVL.

This clone was counted only a few times. The chain links TRBV5-1 to TRBJ2-2; D is perhaps TRBD1 (6 bases). Trimming stripped 4 bases from V and 5 bases from J, with 18 bases between. The CDR3 runs to 16 residues. Germline V gives CDR1 SGHRS, CDR2 YFSETQ. The DNA for the CDR3 is TGCGCCAGCAGCCCCGGAGACCAGGGGTTGACCGGGGAGCTGTTTTTT. It specifies CASSPGDQGLTGELFF.

Only a few counts were recorded for this clone. The genes are TRBV18 and TRBJ2-6; the D is unclear. Looked up from germline, CDR1 is KGHSH and CDR2 is LQKENI. V was cut by 2 bases and J by 0 bases, with 11 bases left in between. The CDR3 loop spans 17 amino acids. The CDR3 bases are TGTGCCAGCTCACCAGTAATGCTAAACTCTGGGGCCAACGTCCTGACTTTC. It yields the protein CASSPVMLNSGANVLTF.

The rearrangement joins TRBV19 to TRBJ1-1; D unclear. Germline V gives CDR1 LNHDA, CDR2 SQIVND (reference sequence). This CDR3 spans 13 amino acids. V was clipped by 2 bases and J by 1 base, with 5 bases between them. In nucleotides, the CDR3 is TGTGCCAGTAGTATATACAGGAACACTGAAGCTTTCTTT. Protein sequence: CASSIYRNTEAFF.

V is TRBV4-2 and J is TRBJ2-2; D gene unclear. Germline V gene data show CDR1 as LGHNA and CDR2 as YNFKEQ. Trimming left V 0 bases short and J 0 bases short, with 14 bases between. The CDR3 contains 18 residues. The CDR3, as DNA: TGTGCCAGCAGCCAAGATCAAGCGATCGCCTCGAACACCGGGGAGCTGTTTTTT. It encodes CASSQDQAIASNTGELFF.

Comments on this clone: This sample also contains other DNA sequences that code for the same CDR3. This chain uses TRBV5-1 with TRBJ2-7; no clear D. CDR3 size: 12 residues. Trimming shortened V by 1 base and J by 3 bases, and 5 bases separated the two germline ends. From germline, CDR1 is SGHRS and CDR2 YFSETQ. The CDR3 bases are TGCGCCAGCAGCTTGCTTGGCTACGAGCAGTACTTC. Protein product: CASSLLGYEQYF. The whole variable domain, remainder taken from reference TRBV5-1 and TRBJ2-7, is KAGVTQTPRYLIKTRGQQVTLSCSPISGHRSVSWYQQTPGQGLQFLFEYFSETQRNKGNFPGRFSGRQFSNSRSEMNVSTLELGDSALYLCASSLLGYEQYFGPGTRLTVT.

V gene TRBV19 combines with J gene TRBJ2-7; D perhaps matches TRBD1 (5 bases). Trimming removed 3 bases from V and 1 base from J, with 10 bases in between. Germline values: CDR1 LNHDA, CDR2 SQIVND (reference sequence). CDR3 length: 14 amino acids. This CDR3 is CASSIETASYEQYF. CDR3 in DNA: TGTGCCAGTAGTATTGAGACAGCTTCCTACGAGCAGTACTTC. The full variable domain, its missing parts supplied by reference TRBV19 and TRBJ2-7, is DGGITQSPKYLFRKEGQNVTLSCEQNLNHDAMYWYRQDPGQGLRLIYYSQIVNDFQKGDIAEGYSVSREKKESFPLTVTSAQKNPTAFYLCASSIETASYEQYFGPGTRLTVT.

For this clone: This same CDR3 is encoded by further DNA sequences in the sample. This chain uses TRBV11-2 with TRBJ2-3; no clear D. V gave up 3 bases and J gave up 1 base, with 5 bases separating them. This CDR3 has 13 residues. From germline, CDR1 is SGHAT and CDR2 FQNNGV. The CDR3 spells CASSLGGTDTQYF. The DNA for the CDR3 is TGTGCCAGCAGCTTGGGCGGCACAGATACGCAGTATTTT.

Regarding this clone: A junction end diverges from the germline sequence, so it may reflect a read error. The chain uses TRBV14 and TRBJ2-1; D is possibly TRBD2 (5 bases). The CDR3 sequence is 14 residues long. Germline CDR1 is SGHDN and CDR2 is FVKESK. CDR3 protein: CASSQNLEGSPTLF. In DNA, the CDR3 is TGTGCCAGCAGCCAAAACCTAGAGGGTAGCCCCACCCTCTTC.

The chain couples TRBV21-1 to TRBJ2-3. TRBV21-1 is noted as a pseudogene. The CDR3 consists of 14 residues. CDR3 sequence: CASSKGPTADTQYF. CDR3 sequence (DNA): TGTGCCAGCAGCAAAGGTCCGACGGCAGATACGCAGTATTTT.

The chain links TRBV2 to TRBJ2-7; D possibly corresponds to TRBD1 (5 bases). The V end lost 1 base, the J end lost 4 bases, and 5 bases lay between the germline ends. Germline CDR1 and CDR2: SNHLY and FYNNEI. The CDR3 has 12 amino acids. CDR3 sequence: CASSEDRYEQYF. CDR3 in DNA: TGTGCCAGCAGTGAAGACAGGTACGAGCAGTACTTC.

This clone was observed a handful of times. This chain links TRBV4-1 with TRBJ2-1; a weak D match, TRBD1 (5 bases). Germline V lookup: CDR1 MGHRA, CDR2 YSYEKL. V was trimmed by 3 bases and J by 0 bases, leaving 12 bases between them. This CDR3 is 16 amino acids long. In DNA form, the CDR3 reads TGCGCCAGCAGCCAGGGGCGGTCTAGCTCCTACAATGAGCAGTTCTTC. Encoded protein: CASSQGRSSSYNEQFF.

V gene TRBV6-5 combines with J gene TRBJ2-7; D may be TRBD1 (5 bases). The CDR3 is 14 residues long. V was clipped by 0 bases and J by 3 bases, with 9 bases between them. Germline values: CDR1 MNHEY, CDR2 SVGAGI. CDR3 amino acids: CASSYSLDNYEQYF. The CDR3 DNA reads as TGTGCCAGCAGTTACTCGTTGGACAACTACGAGCAGTACTTC.